This is a list of T cell receptor beta chains from one sample in a study of early T cells in non-severe SARS-CoV-2 infection. TCRdb fed the 5' RACE reads into MiXCR, producing one record per CDR3 protein. Of fewer than 65,000 distinct CDR3 sequences listed, roughly 8.8% are singletons. Sequenced material: whole blood. These TCRs come from an adult who was a healthcare worker with PCR-confirmed SARS-CoV-2 infection or an uninfected control (not recorded which). The CDR3 runs from the conserved cysteine through the conserved F or W. The order of the fields is J gene, clone size, V gene, CDR3 length, D gene, CDR3 DNA, CDR3 protein. A D gene is named only where the DNA matches it firmly. Rows may omit the clone size; those that give it use once, few, many or a size class.

J: TRBJ2-3; size: few; V: TRBV7-9; length: 14; D: TRBD2; DNA: TGTGCCAGCAGCGTAGGACTAGCGGGAGATACGCAGTATTTT; CDR3: CASSVGLAGDTQYF
J: TRBJ2-6; size: NA; V: TRBV12-3/TRBV12-4; length: 16; D: NA; DNA: TGTGCCAGCAGTTCCCAGCCATCTCTGGGGGCCAACGTCCTGACTTTC; CDR3: CASSSQPSLGANVLTF
J: TRBJ2-3; size: many; V: TRBV2; length: 16; D: TRBD2; DNA: TGTGCCAGCAGTGGAGTAGCGGGGGCGAGCACAGATACGCAGTATTTT; CDR3: CASSGVAGASTDTQYF
J: TRBJ2-1; size: NA; V: TRBV20-1; length: 14; D: TRBD2; DNA: TGCAGTGCTATGGGAGTTAGCGGGGGGGCAGAGCAGTTCTTC; CDR3: CSAMGVSGGAEQFF
J: TRBJ1-2; size: many; V: TRBV7-9; length: 15; D: NA; DNA: TGTGCCAGCAGCCCTAGTGGGGCGGGGAACTATGGCTACACCTTC; CDR3: CASSPSGAGNYGYTF
J: TRBJ1-6; size: NA; V: TRBV11-2; length: 14; D: NA; DNA: TGTGCCAGCAGCCCAGTTGGCCTCAATTCACCCCTCCACTTT; CDR3: CASSPVGLNSPLHF
J: TRBJ2-2; size: NA; V: TRBV18; length: 12; D: NA; DNA: TGTGCCAGCGCGACGGACACCGGGGAGCTGTTTTTT; CDR3: CASATDTGELFF
J: TRBJ2-1; size: few; V: TRBV14; length: 13; D: NA; DNA: TGTGCCAGCAGCCAAGGTGGTTACAGTGAGCAGTTCTTC; CDR3: CASSQGGYSEQFF
J: TRBJ2-3; size: many; V: TRBV10-1; length: 13; D: NA; DNA: TGCGCCAGCAGTGAGTCGACAAGTCTAGCGCAGTATTTT; CDR3: CASSESTSLAQYF
J: TRBJ2-5; size: few; V: TRBV7-3; length: 14; D: TRBD1; DNA: TGTGCCAGCAGCCGACAGGGACCGGCGGAGACCCAGTACTTC; CDR3: CASSRQGPAETQYF
J: TRBJ2-3; size: many; V: TRBV20-1; length: 14; D: NA; DNA: TGCAGTGCTAGAGATACAGGGTTGTGGGATACGCAGTATTTT; CDR3: CSARDTGLWDTQYF
J: TRBJ1-6; size: many; V: TRBV29-1; length: 13; D: TRBD1; DNA: TGCAGCGCTGGACAGGGCTCCAATTCACCCCTCCACTTT; CDR3: CSAGQGSNSPLHF
J: TRBJ1-1; size: many; V: TRBV6-1; length: 15; D: NA; DNA: TGTGCCAGCAGTGAACCGTGGTGGCAGGTCACTGAAGCTTTCTTT; CDR3: CASSEPWWQVTEAFF
J: TRBJ1-1; size: many; V: TRBV9; length: 16; D: NA; DNA: TGTGCCAGCAGCGTAGGACAGGATGAAGGGAACACTGAAGCTTTCTTT; CDR3: CASSVGQDEGNTEAFF
J: TRBJ2-3; size: many; V: TRBV20-1; length: 15; D: TRBD2; DNA: TGCAGTGCCATCACCGGGACTAGCGGGGCAGATACGCAGTATTTT; CDR3: CSAITGTSGADTQYF
J: TRBJ2-1; size: few; V: TRBV7-2; length: 14; D: NA; DNA: TGTGCCAGCAGCTTAGTAGGGTCGGTAAATGAGCAGTTCTTC; CDR3: CASSLVGSVNEQFF
J: TRBJ2-1; size: few; V: TRBV7-6; length: 11; D: TRBD1; DNA: TGTGCCAGCAGCTCGACAGGGGGCCTCTTCTTC; CDR3: CASSSTGGLFF
J: TRBJ2-1; size: few; V: TRBV20-1; length: 12; D: NA; DNA: TGCAGTGCTACCGTTTTAAGGGGGGAGCAGTTCTTC; CDR3: CSATVLRGEQFF
J: TRBJ2-4; size: few; V: TRBV7-2; length: 15; D: NA; DNA: TGTGCCAGCAGCGAAACAGCTCGTACCAAAAACATTCAGTACTTC; CDR3: CASSETARTKNIQYF
J: TRBJ1-6; size: few; V: TRBV20-1; length: 14; D: NA; DNA: TGCAGTGCTAGAGAGTTAGGCTATAATTCACCCCTCCACTTT; CDR3: CSARELGYNSPLHF
J: TRBJ2-2; size: NA; V: TRBV29-1; length: 12; D: NA; DNA: TGCAGCGTTGAAGTTGGCCGCCGGGAGCTGTTTTTT; CDR3: CSVEVGRRELFF
J: TRBJ1-6; size: few; V: TRBV30; length: 11; D: NA; DNA: TGTGCCTGGATGAAAGATTCACCCCTCCACTTT; CDR3: CAWMKDSPLHF
J: TRBJ2-3; size: few; V: TRBV12-3/TRBV12-4; length: 16; D: TRBD2; DNA: TGTGCCAGCAGTTACGATAGCGGGGGGCGGTCAGATACGCAGTATTTT; CDR3: CASSYDSGGRSDTQYF